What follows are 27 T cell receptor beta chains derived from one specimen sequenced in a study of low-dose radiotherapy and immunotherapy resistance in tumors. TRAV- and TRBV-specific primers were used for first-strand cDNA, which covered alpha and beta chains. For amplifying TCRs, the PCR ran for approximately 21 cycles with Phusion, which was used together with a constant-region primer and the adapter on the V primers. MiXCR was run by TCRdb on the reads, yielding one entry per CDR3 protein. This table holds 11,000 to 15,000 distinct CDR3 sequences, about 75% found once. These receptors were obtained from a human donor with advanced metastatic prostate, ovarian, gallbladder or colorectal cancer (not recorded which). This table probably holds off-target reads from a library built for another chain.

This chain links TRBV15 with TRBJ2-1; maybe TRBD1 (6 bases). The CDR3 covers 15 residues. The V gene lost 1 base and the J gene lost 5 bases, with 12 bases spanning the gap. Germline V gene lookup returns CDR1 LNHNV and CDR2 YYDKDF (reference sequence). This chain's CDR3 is CATSRGGQTNNEQFF. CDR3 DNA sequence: TGTGCCACCAGCAGAGGTGGACAGACCAACAATGAGCAGTTCTTC.

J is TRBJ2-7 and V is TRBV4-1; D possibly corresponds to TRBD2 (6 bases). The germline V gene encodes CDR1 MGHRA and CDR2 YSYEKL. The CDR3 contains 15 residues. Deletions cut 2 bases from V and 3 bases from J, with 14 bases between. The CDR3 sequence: CASSQPTGTFYEQYF. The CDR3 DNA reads TGCGCCAGCAGCCAACCAACCGGGACTTTCTACGAGCAGTACTTC.

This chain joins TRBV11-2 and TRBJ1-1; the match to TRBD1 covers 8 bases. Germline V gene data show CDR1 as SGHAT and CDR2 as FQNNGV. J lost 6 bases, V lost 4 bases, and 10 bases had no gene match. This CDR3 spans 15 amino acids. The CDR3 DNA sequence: TGTGCCAGCAGCTCGGTCACAGGGGGTAGGGCTGAAGCTTTCTTT. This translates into CASSSVTGGRAEAFF.

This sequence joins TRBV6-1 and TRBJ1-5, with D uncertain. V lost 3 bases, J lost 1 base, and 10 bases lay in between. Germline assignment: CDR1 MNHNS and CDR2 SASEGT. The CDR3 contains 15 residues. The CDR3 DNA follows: TGTGCCAGCAGTGAGGGCAGATTGAGCAATCAGCCCCAGCATTTT. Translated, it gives CASSEGRLSNQPQHF.

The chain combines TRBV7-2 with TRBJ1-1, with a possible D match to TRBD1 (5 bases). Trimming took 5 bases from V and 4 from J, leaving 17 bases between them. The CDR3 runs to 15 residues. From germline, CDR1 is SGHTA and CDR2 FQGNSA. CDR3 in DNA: TGTGCCAGCAGCGTTCAGGGCTTTCAGGGCACTGAAGCTTTCTTT. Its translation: CASSVQGFQGTEAFF.

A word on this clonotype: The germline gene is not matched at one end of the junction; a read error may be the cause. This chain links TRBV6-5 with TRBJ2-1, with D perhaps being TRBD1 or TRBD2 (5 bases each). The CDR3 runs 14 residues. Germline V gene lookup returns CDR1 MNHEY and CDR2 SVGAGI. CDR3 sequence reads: CASGSQGSYNEQFF. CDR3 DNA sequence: TGCGCCAGCGGATCTCAGGGCTCCTACAATGAGCAGTTCTTC.

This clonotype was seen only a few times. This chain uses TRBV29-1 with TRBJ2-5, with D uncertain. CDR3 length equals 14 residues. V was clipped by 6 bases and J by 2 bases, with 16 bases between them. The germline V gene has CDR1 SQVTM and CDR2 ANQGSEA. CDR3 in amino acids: CSVATHLTQETQYF. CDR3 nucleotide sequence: TGCAGCGTGGCTACTCACTTGACACAAGAGACCCAGTACTTC.

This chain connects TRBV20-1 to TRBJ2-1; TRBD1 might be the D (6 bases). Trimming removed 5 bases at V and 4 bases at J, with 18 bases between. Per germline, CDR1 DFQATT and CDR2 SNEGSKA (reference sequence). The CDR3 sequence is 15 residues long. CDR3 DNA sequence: TGCAGTGCTCCCTCTAGAGGGGGAGAGTACAATGAGCAGTTCTTC. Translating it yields CSAPSRGGEYNEQFF.

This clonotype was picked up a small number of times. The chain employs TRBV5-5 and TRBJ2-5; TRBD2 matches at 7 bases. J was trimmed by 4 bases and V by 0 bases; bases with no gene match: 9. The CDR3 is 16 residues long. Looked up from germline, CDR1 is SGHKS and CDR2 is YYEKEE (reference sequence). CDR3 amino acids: CASSLVALATGETQYF. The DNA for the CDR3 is TGTGCCAGCAGCTTGGTGGCACTAGCGACGGGAGAGACCCAGTACTTC. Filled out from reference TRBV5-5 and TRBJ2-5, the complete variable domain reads DAGVTQSPTHLIKTRGQQVTLRCSPISGHKSVSWYQQVLGQGPQFIFQYYEKEERGRGNFPDRFSARQFPNYSSELNVNALLLGDSALYLCASSLVALATGETQYFGPGTRLLVL.

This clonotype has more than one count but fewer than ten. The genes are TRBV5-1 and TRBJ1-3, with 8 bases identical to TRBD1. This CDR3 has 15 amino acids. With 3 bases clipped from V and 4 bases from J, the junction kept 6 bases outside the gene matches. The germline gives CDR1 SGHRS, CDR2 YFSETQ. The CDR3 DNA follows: TGCGCCAGCAGCTCCGGACAGGGCGCCGGAAACACCATATATTTT. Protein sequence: CASSSGQGAGNTIYF.

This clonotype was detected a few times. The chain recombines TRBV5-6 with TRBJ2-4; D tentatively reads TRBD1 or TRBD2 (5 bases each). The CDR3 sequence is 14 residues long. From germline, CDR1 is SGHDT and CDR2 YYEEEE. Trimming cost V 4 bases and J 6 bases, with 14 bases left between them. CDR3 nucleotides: TGTGCCAGCAGCCCATGGGACCGAAGAAACATTCAGTACTTC. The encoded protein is CASSPWDRRNIQYF.

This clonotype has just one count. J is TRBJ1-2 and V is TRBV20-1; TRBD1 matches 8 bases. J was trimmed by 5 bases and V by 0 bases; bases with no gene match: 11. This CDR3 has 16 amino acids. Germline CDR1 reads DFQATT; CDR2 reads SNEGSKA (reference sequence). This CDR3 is CSARDADQGARYGYTF. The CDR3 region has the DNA TGCAGTGCTAGAGATGCGGACCAGGGGGCGAGATATGGCTACACCTTC.

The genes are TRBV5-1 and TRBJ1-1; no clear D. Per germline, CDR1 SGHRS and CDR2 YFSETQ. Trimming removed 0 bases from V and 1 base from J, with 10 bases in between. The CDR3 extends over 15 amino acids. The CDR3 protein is CASSLAERRNTEAFF. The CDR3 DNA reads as TGCGCCAGCAGCTTGGCCGAGCGGAGGAACACTGAAGCTTTCTTT.

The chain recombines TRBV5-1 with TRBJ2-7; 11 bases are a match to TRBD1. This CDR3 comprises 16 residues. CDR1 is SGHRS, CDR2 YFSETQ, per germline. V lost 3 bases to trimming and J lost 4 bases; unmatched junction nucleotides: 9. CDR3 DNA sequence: TGCGCCAGCAGCTCCGGGACAGGGGGTCGGAGGTACGAGCAGTACTTC. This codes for CASSSGTGGRRYEQYF.

CDR3: CASSEVGTGPYGYTF. For the CDR3, the DNA is TGTGCCAGCAGTGAAGTTGGGACGGGACCATATGGCTACACCTTC. The chain combines TRBV6-2 or TRBV6-3 with TRBJ1-2, with D possibly matching TRBD1 (5 bases). The germline gives CDR1 MNHEY, CDR2 SVGEGT. The CDR3 totals 15 residues. The V and J ends lost 5 bases and 5 bases respectively, with 18 bases between them.

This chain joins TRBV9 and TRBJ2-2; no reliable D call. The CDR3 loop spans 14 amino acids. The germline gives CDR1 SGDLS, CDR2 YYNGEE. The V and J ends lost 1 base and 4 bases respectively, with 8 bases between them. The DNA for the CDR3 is TGTGCCAGCAGCGTAATCGAAGCCACCGGGGAGCTGTTTTTT. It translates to CASSVIEATGELFF.

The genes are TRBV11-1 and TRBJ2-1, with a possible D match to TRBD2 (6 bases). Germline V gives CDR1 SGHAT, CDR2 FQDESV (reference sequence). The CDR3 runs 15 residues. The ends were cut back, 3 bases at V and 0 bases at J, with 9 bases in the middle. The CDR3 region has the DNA TGTGCCAGCAGCTTCAGCGGGTCCTCCTACAATGAGCAGTTCTTC. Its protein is CASSFSGSSYNEQFF.

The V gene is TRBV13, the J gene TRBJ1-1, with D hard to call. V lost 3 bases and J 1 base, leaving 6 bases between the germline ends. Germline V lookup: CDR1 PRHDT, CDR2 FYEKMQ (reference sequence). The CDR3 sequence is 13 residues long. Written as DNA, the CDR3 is TGTGCCAGCAGCTTCGGACCGAACACTGAAGCTTTCTTT. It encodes CASSFGPNTEAFF.

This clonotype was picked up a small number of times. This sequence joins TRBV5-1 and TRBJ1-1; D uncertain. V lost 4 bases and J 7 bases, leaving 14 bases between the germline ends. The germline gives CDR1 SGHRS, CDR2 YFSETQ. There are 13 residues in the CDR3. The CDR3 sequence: CASSQLAENEAFF. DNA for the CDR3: TGCGCCAGCAGCCAGCTGGCGGAGAATGAAGCTTTCTTT.

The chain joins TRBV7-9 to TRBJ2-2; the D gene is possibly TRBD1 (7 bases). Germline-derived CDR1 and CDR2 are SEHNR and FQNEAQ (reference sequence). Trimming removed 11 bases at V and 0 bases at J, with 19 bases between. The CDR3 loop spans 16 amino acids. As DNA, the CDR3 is TGTGCCTCAACTCAGGGGGGACTTCCGAACACCGGGGAGCTGTTTTTT. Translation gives CASTQGGLPNTGELFF. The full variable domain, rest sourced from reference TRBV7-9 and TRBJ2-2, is DTGVSQNPRHKITKRGQNVTFRCDPISEHNRLYWYRQTLGQGPEFLTYFQNEAQLEKSRLLSDRFSAERPKGSFSTLEIQRTEQGDSAMYLCASTQGGLPNTGELFFGEGSRLTVL.

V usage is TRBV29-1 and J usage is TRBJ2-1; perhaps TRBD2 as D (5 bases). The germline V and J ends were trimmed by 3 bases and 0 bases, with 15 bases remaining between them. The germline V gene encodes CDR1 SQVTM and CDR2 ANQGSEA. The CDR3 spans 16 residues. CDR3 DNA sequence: TGCAGCGTTGAGGCAGTCCCTGGAGGCTCCTACAATGAGCAGTTCTTC. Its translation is CSVEAVPGGSYNEQFF.

The CDR3 sequence: CASSLAGPTHEQYF. In DNA, the CDR3 is TGCGCCAGCAGCTTGGCCGGGCCAACCCACGAGCAGTACTTC. The rearrangement joins TRBV5-1 to TRBJ2-7, with D uncertain. V lost 0 bases and J 5 bases, leaving 12 bases between the germline ends. Germline V lookup: CDR1 SGHRS, CDR2 YFSETQ. The CDR3 length is 14 residues.

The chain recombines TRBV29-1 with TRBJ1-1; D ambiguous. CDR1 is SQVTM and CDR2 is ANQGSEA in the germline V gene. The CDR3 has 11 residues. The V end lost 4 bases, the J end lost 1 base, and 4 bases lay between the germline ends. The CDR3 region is CSVVTNTEAFF. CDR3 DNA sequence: TGCAGCGTTGTTACGAACACTGAAGCTTTCTTT.

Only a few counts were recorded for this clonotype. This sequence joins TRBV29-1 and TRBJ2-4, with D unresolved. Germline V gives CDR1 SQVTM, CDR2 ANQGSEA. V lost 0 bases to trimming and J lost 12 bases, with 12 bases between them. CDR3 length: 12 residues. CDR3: CSVEDRQYSQYF. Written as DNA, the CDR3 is TGCAGCGTTGAAGATCGTCAATACAGTCAGTACTTC.

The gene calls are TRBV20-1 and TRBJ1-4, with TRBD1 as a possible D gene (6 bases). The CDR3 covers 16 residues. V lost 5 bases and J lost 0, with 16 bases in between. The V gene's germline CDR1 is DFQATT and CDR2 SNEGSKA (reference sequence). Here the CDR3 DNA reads TGCAGTGCTGTTTCGGGACACCTTGCAACTAATGAAAAACTGTTTTTT. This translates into CSAVSGHLATNEKLFF.

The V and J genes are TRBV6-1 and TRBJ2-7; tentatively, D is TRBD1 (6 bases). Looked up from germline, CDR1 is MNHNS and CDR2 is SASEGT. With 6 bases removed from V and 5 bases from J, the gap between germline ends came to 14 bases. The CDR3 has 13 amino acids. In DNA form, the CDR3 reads TGTGCCAGCAGACAGGGAAGGTTGGACGAGCAGTACTTC. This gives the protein CASRQGRLDEQYF.

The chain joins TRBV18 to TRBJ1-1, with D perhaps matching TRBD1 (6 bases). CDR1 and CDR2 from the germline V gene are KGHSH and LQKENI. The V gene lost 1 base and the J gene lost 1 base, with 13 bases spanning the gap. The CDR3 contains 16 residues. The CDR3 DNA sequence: TGTGCCAGCTCACCACGTGGAGGGGGGCAGAACACTGAAGCTTTCTTT. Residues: CASSPRGGGQNTEAFF.